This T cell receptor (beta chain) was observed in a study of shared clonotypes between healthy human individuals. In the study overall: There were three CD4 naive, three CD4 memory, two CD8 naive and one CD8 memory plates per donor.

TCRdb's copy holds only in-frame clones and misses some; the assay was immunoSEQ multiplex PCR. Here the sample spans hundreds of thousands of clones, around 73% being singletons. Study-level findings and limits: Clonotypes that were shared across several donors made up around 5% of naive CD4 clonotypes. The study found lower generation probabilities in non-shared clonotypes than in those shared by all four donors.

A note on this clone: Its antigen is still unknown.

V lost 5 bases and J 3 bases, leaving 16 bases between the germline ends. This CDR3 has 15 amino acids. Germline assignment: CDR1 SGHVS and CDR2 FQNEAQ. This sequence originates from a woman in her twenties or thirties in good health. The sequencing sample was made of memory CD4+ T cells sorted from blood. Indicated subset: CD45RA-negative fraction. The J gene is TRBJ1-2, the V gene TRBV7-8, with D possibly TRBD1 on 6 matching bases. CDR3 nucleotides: TGTGCCAGCAGCATCCGCAGGGGCCCCTACTATGGCTACACCTTC. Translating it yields CASSIRRGPYYGYTF.